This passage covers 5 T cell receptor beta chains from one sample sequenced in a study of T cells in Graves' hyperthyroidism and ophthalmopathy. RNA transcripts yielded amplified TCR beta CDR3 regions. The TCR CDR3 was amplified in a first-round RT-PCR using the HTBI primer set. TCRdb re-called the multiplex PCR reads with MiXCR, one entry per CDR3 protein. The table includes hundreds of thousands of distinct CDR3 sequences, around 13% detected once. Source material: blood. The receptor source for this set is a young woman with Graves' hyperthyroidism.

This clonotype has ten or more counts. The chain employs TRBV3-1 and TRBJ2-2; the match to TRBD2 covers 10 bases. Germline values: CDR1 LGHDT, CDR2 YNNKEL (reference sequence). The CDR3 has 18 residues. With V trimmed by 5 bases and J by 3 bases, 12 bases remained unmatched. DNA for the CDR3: TGTGCCAGCAGCTTAAGGGCTAGCGGGAGTATGGACACCGGGGAGCTGTTTTTT. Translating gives CASSLRASGSMDTGELFF. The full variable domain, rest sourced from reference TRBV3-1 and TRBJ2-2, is DTAVSQTPKYLVTQMGNDKSIKCEQNLGHDTMYWYKQDSKKFLKIMFSYNNKELIINETVPNRFSPKSPDKAHLNLHINSLELGDSAVYFCASSLRASGSMDTGELFFGEGSRLTVL.

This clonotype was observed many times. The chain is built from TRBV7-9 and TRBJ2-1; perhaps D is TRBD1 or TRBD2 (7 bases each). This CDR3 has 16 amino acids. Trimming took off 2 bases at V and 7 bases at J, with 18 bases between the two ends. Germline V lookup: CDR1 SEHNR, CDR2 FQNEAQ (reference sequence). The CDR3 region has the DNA TGTGCCAGCAGCTTAAGCCGTGACAGGGAGGGAAATGAGCAGTTCTTC. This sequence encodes CASSLSRDREGNEQFF.

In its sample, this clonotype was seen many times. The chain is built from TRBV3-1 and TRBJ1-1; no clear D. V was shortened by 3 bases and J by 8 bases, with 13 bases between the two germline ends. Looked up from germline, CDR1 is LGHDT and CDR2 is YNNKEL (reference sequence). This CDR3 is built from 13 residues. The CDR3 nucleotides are TGTGCCAGCAGCCATGGACCGTCCGAGGAAGCTTTCTTT. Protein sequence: CASSHGPSEEAFF.

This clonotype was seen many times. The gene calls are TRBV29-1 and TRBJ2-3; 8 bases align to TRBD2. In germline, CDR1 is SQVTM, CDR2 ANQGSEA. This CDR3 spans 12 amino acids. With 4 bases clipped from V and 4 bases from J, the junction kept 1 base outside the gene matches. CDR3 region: CSVAGGSDTQYF. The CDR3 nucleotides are TGCAGCGTTGCGGGGGGGTCAGATACGCAGTATTTT.

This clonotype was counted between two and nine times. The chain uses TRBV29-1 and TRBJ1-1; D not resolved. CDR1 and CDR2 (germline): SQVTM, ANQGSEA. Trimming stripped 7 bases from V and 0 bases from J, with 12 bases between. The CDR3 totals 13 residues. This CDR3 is CSGTPGMNTEAFF. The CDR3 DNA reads TGCAGCGGAACTCCGGGCATGAACACTGAAGCTTTCTTT. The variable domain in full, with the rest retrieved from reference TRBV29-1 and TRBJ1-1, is SAVISQKPSRDICQRGTSLTIQCQVDSQVTMMFWYRQQPGQSLTLIATANQGSEATYESGFVIDKFPISRPNLTFSTLTVSNMSPEDSSIYLCSGTPGMNTEAFFGQGTRLTVV.